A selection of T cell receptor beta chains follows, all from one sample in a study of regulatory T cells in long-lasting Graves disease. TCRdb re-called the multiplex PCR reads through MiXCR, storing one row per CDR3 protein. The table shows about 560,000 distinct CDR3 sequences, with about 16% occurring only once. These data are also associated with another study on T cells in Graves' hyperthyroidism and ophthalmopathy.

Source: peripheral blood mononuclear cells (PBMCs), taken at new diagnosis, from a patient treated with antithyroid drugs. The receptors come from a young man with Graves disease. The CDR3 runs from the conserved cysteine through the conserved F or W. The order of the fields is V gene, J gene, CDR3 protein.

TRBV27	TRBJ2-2	CASSWAVRAGELFF
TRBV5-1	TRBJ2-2	CASAMGTVGVAGELFF
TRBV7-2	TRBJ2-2	CASSLSGPTGELFF
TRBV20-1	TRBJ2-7	CSAEDLREGYEQYF
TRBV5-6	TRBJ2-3	CASSWLRDKLTDTQYF
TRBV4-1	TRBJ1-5	CASSQGRWDNQPQHF
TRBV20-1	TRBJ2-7	CSARDQKRDRLYEQYF
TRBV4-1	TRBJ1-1	CASSQEYRTGLTEAFF
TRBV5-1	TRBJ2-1	CASTELVAGGNNEQFF
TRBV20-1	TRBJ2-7	CSASNLISYEQYF
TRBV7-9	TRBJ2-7	CASSLAGPRGEQYF
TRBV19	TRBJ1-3	CASSTPGTWGFSGNTIYF
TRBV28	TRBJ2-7	CASAGWEGGGEQYF
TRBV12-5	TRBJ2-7	CASGLLWDSIYEQYF
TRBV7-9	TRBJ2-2	CASSWGTGELFF
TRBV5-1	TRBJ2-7	CASSRGTVSYEQYF
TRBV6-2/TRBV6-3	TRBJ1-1	CASRYAENTEAFF
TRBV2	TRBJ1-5	CASSPGQVGNQPQHF
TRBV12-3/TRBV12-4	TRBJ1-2	CASSLDPGGRNYGYTF
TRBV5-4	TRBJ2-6	CASSLGTDSGANVLTF
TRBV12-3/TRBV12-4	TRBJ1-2	CASSQEPRAAYGYTF
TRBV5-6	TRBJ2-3	CASSLATGTQYF
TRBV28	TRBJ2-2	CASSPRGLGNTGELFF
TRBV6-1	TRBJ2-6	CASSEPGVRTGANVLTF
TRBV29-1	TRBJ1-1	CSVEPSWEDTEAFF
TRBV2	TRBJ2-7	CASSGETYEQYF
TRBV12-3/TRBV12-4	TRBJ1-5	CASRGGTGVDQPQHF
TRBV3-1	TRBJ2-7	CASSQVLAGVVDEQYF
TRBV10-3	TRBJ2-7	CAISEDGTERYEQYF
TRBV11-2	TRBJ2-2	CGVRGHGNTGELFF
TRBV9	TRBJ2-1	CASMDPGIGNEQFF
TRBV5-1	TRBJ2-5	CASSFPLSPETQYF
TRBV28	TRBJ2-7	CASSPPGLYYEQYF
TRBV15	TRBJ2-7	CATSRDSEGTTPYEQYF
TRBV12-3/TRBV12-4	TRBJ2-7	CASREREGLEQYF
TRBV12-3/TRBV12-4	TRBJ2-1	CASSFSGSEDEQFF
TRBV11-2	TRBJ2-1	CASSPGNYNEQFF
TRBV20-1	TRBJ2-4	CSARSSGSAKNIQYF
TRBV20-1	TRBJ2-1	CSATDWRELNEQFF
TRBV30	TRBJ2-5	CAWGTGGYQETQYF
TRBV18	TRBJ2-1	CASSSYQGDEQFF
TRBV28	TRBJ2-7	CASSLQGWYEQYF
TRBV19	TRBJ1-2	CASSPSQAVYGYTF
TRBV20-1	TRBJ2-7	CSARDGGPYEQYF
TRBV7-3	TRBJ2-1	CASSSVAGGYNEQFF
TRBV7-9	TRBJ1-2	CASGKGTGPLGYTF
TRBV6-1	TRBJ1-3	CASSDGTGGATIYF
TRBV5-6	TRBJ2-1	CASSLGRTYNEQFF
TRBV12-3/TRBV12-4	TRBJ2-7	CASSLGQAISYEQYF
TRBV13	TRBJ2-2	CASSPLPGGELFF
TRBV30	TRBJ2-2	CAWSRSRLVNTGELFF
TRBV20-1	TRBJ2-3	CSARTSGDTQYF
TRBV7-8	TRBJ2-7	CASSLGGLAEARYEQYF